A single sample is the source of the 20 T cell receptor beta chains below, sequenced in a study of cytomegalovirus exposure and HLA in healthy donors. Profiling relied on immunoSEQ multiplex PCR, and the TCRdb table lists in-frame clones only, not all of them. This repertoire shows 100,000 to 150,000 clones, around 94% found once; its top ten account for around 1.2%. The sequencing sample was made of PBMCs. These receptors all stem from a young woman in good health and CMV-seronegative.

V usage is TRBV5-4 and J usage is TRBJ2-7, with 8 bases identical to TRBD1. Germline V lookup: CDR1 SGHNT, CDR2 YYREEE (reference sequence). The CDR3 is 17 residues long. V gave up 2 bases and J gave up 2 bases; unmatched junction bases: 12. The CDR3 reads CASSLSPGGHQTYEQYF. DNA of the CDR3: TGTGCCAGCAGCTTATCCCCAGGGGGCCACCAAACCTACGAGCAGTACTTC. Using reference TRBV5-4 and TRBJ2-7 for the parts outside the CDR3, the full variable domain is ETGVTQSPTHLIKTRGQQVTLRCSSQSGHNTVSWYQQALGQGPQFIFQYYREEENGRGNFPPRFSGLQFPNYSSELNVNALELDDSALYLCASSLSPGGHQTYEQYFGPGTRLTVT.

The V and J genes are TRBV25-1 and TRBJ2-1; 9 bases align to TRBD1. J was trimmed by 5 bases and V by 6 bases; bases with no gene match: 8. The length of the CDR3 is 15 residues. CDR1 is MGHDK, CDR2 SYGVNS, per germline. CDR3 amino acids: CASRDWGQGDNEQFF. CDR3 DNA sequence: TGTGCCAGCAGGGATTGGGGACAGGGAGACAATGAGCAGTTCTTC.

The gene calls are TRBV28 and TRBJ1-4; D is unclear. V lost 7 bases and J lost 8, with 11 bases in between. Germline V gene data show CDR1 as MDHEN and CDR2 as SYDVKM. CDR3 length: 12 amino acids. The chain's CDR3 is CASMRSGEKLFF. CDR3 in DNA: TGTGCCAGCATGAGGTCGGGAGAAAAACTGTTTTTT.

In DNA, the CDR3 is TGTGCCAGCAGGGGACACTATAGGATCTATGGCTACACCTTC. As protein: CASRGHYRIYGYTF. This chain uses TRBV28 with TRBJ1-2; a weak D match, TRBD1 (6 bases). From germline, CDR1 is MDHEN and CDR2 SYDVKM. The CDR3 has 14 amino acids. Trimming removed 6 bases from V and 4 bases from J, with 15 bases in between.

V and J are TRBV6-6 and TRBJ2-2, with 9 nucleotides matching TRBD1. The CDR3 spans 15 residues. Losses at the gene ends were 9 bases for V and 5 bases for J; bases not matched to a gene: 10. Germline CDR1 is MNHNY and CDR2 is SVGAGI (reference sequence). The CDR3, as DNA: TGTGCCAGTACCACTGGGACAGGGTTAACCGGGGAGCTGTTTTTT. Translating gives CASTTGTGLTGELFF.

The rearrangement uses TRBV28 and TRBJ1-1; D gene uncertain. There are 13 residues in the CDR3. The V end was cut by 3 bases, the J end by 3 bases, with 8 bases between. The V gene's germline CDR1 is MDHEN and CDR2 SYDVKM. The CDR3 DNA sequence: TGTGCCAGCAGTTTCCTCCGGTACACTGAAGCTTTCTTT. Protein: CASSFLRYTEAFF. Full variable domain (rest looked up from reference TRBV28 and TRBJ1-1): DVKVTQSSRYLVKRTGEKVFLECVQDMDHENMFWYRQDPGLGLRLIYFSYDVKMKEKGDIPEGYSVSREKKERFSLILESASTNQTSMYLCASSFLRYTEAFFGQGTRLTVV.

The chain uses TRBV10-3 and TRBJ1-4; D not certain. The CDR3 is made up of 13 amino acids. The V gene lost 8 bases and the J gene lost 4 bases, with 11 bases spanning the gap. Germline CDR1 and CDR2: ENHRY and SYGVKD. This chain's CDR3 is CAIQRGLNEKLFF. The CDR3 bases are TGTGCCATCCAACGAGGGCTTAATGAAAAACTGTTTTTT.

The CDR3 nucleotides are TGTGCCAGCAGTCGAGACAGGGCTCGACAGCCCCAGCATTTT. The encoded protein is CASSRDRARQPQHF. This chain uses TRBV27 with TRBJ1-5; 7 bases are a match to TRBD1. Trimming removed 5 bases from V and 7 bases from J; junction bases left unmatched: 8. From germline, CDR1 is MNHEY and CDR2 SMNVEV (reference sequence). This CDR3 has 14 residues.

As DNA, the CDR3 is TGTGCCAGCAGCGCTCCGGGACAGGGGGCCCCTAACTATGGCTACACCTTC. Its translation: CASSAPGQGAPNYGYTF. The rearrangement joins TRBV9 to TRBJ1-2, with TRBD1 matching over 12 bases. Germline values: CDR1 SGDLS, CDR2 YYNGEE. The CDR3 covers 17 residues. V was pared by 3 bases and J by 0 bases, with 6 bases of the junction left unmatched.

This clone appeared a few times. CDR3 region: CSAGSNYGYTF. For the CDR3, the DNA is TGCAGTGCCGGGAGCAACTATGGCTACACCTTC. This chain uses TRBV20-1 with TRBJ1-2; no clear D. There are 11 residues in the CDR3. Germline lookup yields CDR1 DFQATT and CDR2 SNEGSKA (reference sequence). V lost 6 bases, J lost 2 bases, and 7 bases lay in between.

The chain combines TRBV6-1 with TRBJ1-4, with D possibly being TRBD1 (5 bases). Germline-derived CDR1 and CDR2 are MNHNS and SASEGT. The CDR3 loop spans 14 amino acids. V lost 10 bases to trimming and J lost 4 bases, with 16 bases between them. DNA for the CDR3: TGTGCCACCCGACCAGGGTGGGGTAATGAAAAACTGTTTTTT. It specifies CATRPGWGNEKLFF.

The chain couples TRBV5-4 to TRBJ2-3; a weak D match, TRBD1 (8 bases). V lost 1 base and J 1 base, leaving 10 bases between the germline ends. Germline lookup yields CDR1 SGHNT and CDR2 YYREEE (reference sequence). This CDR3 region has 15 residues. The CDR3 DNA reads as TGTGCCAGCAGCTTGACAGGGGGGGGCACAGATACGCAGTATTTT. This codes for CASSLTGGGTDTQYF.

The V and J genes are TRBV5-1 and TRBJ2-1; D is perhaps TRBD2 (5 bases). V lost 7 bases, J lost 0 bases, and 11 bases lay in between. The CDR3 has 14 residues. Germline V CDR1 and CDR2: SGHRS, YFSETQ. This chain's CDR3 is CASGSAGSYNEQFF. CDR3 DNA sequence: TGCGCCAGCGGATCGGCGGGCTCCTACAATGAGCAGTTCTTC.

This chain links TRBV6-6 with TRBJ1-2; D is possibly TRBD1 (5 bases). V was clipped by 6 bases and J by 3 bases, with 14 bases between them. The CDR3 runs to 14 residues. Germline V lookup: CDR1 MNHNY, CDR2 SVGAGI (reference sequence). CDR3 in amino acids: CASRPLTDDYGYTF. CDR3 nucleotides: TGTGCCAGCAGGCCTCTGACAGACGACTATGGCTACACCTTC.

This chain connects TRBV12-5 to TRBJ1-5, with 10 bases identical to TRBD1. V lost 6 bases to trimming and J lost 4 bases; unmatched junction nucleotides: 6. In germline, CDR1 is LGHNT, CDR2 FRNRAP. This CDR3 is built from 15 residues. Here the CDR3 DNA reads TGTGCTAGTGGACGGCGGACAGGGGGAAATCAGCCCCAGCATTTT. Its protein is CASGRRTGGNQPQHF.

In its sample, this clone was seen once. The J gene is TRBJ2-1, the V gene TRBV4-1, with 10 nucleotides matching TRBD2. This CDR3 contains 17 residues. V lost 4 bases to trimming and J lost 8 bases; unmatched junction nucleotides: 14. Per germline, CDR1 MGHRA and CDR2 YSYEKL. The DNA for the CDR3 is TGCGCCAGCAGCCTAGGGGGGCTAGCGGGAGTTGAGGATGAGCAGTTCTTC. Translated: CASSLGGLAGVEDEQFF.

In this sample, this clone turned up once. The rearrangement joins TRBV5-6 to TRBJ1-1; no firm D call. With 4 bases removed from V and 0 bases from J, the gap between germline ends came to 7 bases. The CDR3 is made up of 13 amino acids. Germline V gene lookup returns CDR1 SGHDT and CDR2 YYEEEE. CDR3 region: CASSVPVNTEAFF. For the CDR3, the DNA is TGTGCCAGCAGCGTCCCGGTGAACACTGAAGCTTTCTTT.

J is TRBJ2-3 and V is TRBV9; D is perhaps TRBD1 (5 bases). From germline, CDR1 is SGDLS and CDR2 YYNGEE. This CDR3 is 14 amino acids long. Deletions cut 4 bases from V and 2 bases from J, with 11 bases between. The CDR3 DNA sequence: TGTGCCAGCAGCCCCACAGGATTCACAGATACGCAGTATTTT. Translating it yields CASSPTGFTDTQYF.

The rearrangement uses TRBV4-2 and TRBJ2-3; D not certain. CDR1 and CDR2 from the germline V gene are LGHNA and YNFKEQ. The CDR3 runs 16 residues. The V end was cut by 6 bases, the J end by 0 bases, with 16 bases between. This CDR3 is CASSPNSPSSTDTQYF. The CDR3, as DNA: TGTGCCAGCAGTCCAAACAGTCCGTCTAGCACAGATACGCAGTATTTT.

The V gene is TRBV10-3, the J gene TRBJ2-3, with a tentative D call TRBD2 (7 bases). Germline values: CDR1 ENHRY, CDR2 SYGVKD. The V end lost 0 bases, the J end lost 6 bases, and 16 bases lay between the germline ends. The CDR3 consists of 16 residues. The CDR3: CAISESRGGPLDTQYF. The CDR3 DNA follows: TGTGCCATCAGTGAGTCGAGGGGGGGGCCCCTTGATACGCAGTATTTT.